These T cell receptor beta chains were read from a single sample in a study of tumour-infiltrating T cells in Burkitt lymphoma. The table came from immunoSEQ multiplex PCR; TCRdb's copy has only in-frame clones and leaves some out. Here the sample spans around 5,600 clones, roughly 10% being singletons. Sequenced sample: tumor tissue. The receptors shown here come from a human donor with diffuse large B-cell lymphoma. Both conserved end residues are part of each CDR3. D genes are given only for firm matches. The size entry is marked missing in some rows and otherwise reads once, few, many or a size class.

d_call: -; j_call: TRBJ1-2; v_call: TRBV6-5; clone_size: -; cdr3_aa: CASSSDGGWTYGYTF; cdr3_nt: TGTGCCAGCAGTTCCGACGGTGGATGGACCTATGGCTACACCTTC
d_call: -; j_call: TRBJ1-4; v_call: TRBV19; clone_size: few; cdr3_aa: CASSLPSHITGEKLFF; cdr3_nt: TGTGCCAGTAGTCTTCCGAGCCATATAACTGGAGAAAAACTGTTTTTT
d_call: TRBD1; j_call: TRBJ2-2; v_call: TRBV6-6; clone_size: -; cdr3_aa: CASSRTGETGELFF; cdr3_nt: TGTGCCAGCAGTCGGACAGGGGAGACCGGGGAGCTGTTTTTT
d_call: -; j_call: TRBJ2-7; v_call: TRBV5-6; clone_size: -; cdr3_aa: CASSFYPYEQYF; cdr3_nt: TGTGCCAGCAGCTTTTACCCCTACGAGCAGTACTTC
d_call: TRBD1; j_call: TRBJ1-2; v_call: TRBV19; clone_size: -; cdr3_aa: CASSIEDRSNYGYTF; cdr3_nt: TGTGCCAGTAGTATTGAGGACAGGTCTAACTATGGCTACACCTTC
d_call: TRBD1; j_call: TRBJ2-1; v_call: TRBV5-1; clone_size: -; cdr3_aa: CASTDRTGGPGEQFF; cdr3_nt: TGCGCCAGCACCGACCGGACAGGGGGGCCCGGTGAGCAGTTCTTC
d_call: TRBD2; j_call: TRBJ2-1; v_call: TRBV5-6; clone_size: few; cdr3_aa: CASRTGLAGGNEQFF; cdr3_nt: TGTGCCAGCAGGACGGGACTAGCGGGGGGCAATGAGCAGTTCTTC
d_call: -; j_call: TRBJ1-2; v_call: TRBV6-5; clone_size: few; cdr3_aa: CASSYNLQGGYGYTF; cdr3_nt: TGTGCCAGCAGTTATAATTTGCAGGGAGGATATGGCTACACCTTC
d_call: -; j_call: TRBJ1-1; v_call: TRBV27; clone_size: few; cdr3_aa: CASSFDRGTEAFF; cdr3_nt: TGTGCCAGCAGTTTCGATCGGGGCACTGAAGCTTTCTTT
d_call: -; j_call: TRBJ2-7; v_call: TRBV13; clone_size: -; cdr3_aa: CASSLGGGYEQYF; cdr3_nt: TGTGCCAGCAGCTTAGGAGGGGGCTACGAGCAGTACTTC
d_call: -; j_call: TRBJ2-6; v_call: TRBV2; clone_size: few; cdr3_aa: CASRREQFSGANVLTF; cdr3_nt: TGTGCCAGCAGACGGGAACAATTCTCTGGGGCCAACGTCCTGACTTTC
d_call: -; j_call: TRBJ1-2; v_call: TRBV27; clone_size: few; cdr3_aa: CASRQAGGVYGYTF; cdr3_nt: TGTGCCAGCAGGCAGGCGGGAGGAGTCTATGGCTACACCTTC
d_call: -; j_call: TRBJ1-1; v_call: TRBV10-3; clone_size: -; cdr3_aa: CAARRVEDTEAFF; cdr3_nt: TGTGCCGCCCGCAGGGTTGAGGACACTGAAGCTTTCTTT